The TCR beta chain under discussion was sequenced for a study of siplizumab effects on memory and regulatory T cells. Per germline, CDR1 KGHSH and CDR2 LQKENI. The V end was cut by 5 bases, the J end by 4 bases, with 17 bases between. The CDR3 is 16 amino acids. Only in-frame clones appear in the TCRdb table, and some are missing; sequencing was by immunoSEQ multiplex PCR. The sample includes about 100,000 clones, 92% of them seen just once. The rearrangement joins TRBV18 to TRBJ2-2; D remains unclear. Specimen: CD4+ T cells sorted from blood. The source is a human donor in good health. The CDR3 coding sequence is TGTGCCAGCTCAATCTTACAAGCGTCGGGCACCGGGGAGCTGTTTTTT. Translating it yields CASSILQASGTGELFF.